Listed here are 14 T cell receptor beta chains from one sample, sequenced in a study of cytomegalovirus exposure and HLA in healthy donors. 13 Jbeta primers and 60 Vbeta primers were used for the PCR. Using immunoSEQ multiplex PCR, the repertoire was profiled, and TCRdb retains in-frame clones only, with some absent. The table lists fewer than 250,000 clones, about 78% of them singletons. The sample consisted of PBMCs. The receptors were sampled from a male donor in good health and CMV-seronegative.

This chain connects TRBV6-5 to TRBJ2-7; 8 bases are shared with TRBD2. The germline V gene has CDR1 MNHEY and CDR2 SVGAGI. Trimming at V came to 0 bases and at J to 3 bases, leaving 4 bases not matched to a gene. This CDR3 is built from 15 residues. The CDR3 spells CASSYSNSGIYEQYF. DNA of the CDR3: TGTGCCAGCAGTTACTCGAATAGCGGGATCTACGAGCAGTACTTC.

The chain combines TRBV11-2 with TRBJ1-5, with 7 bases aligning to TRBD1. The germline V gene encodes CDR1 SGHAT and CDR2 FQNNGV. V was pared by 0 bases and J by 3 bases, with 2 bases of the junction left unmatched. The CDR3 extends over 15 amino acids. This CDR3 is CASSLEGTANQPQHF. CDR3 DNA sequence: TGTGCCAGCAGCTTAGAGGGGACAGCCAATCAGCCCCAGCATTTT.

This chain uses TRBV19 with TRBJ1-4; TRBD1 might be the D (5 bases). The CDR3 spans 21 residues. Looked up from germline, CDR1 is LNHDA and CDR2 is SQIVND (reference sequence). V was trimmed by 5 bases and J by 5 bases, leaving 33 bases between them. The CDR3 DNA reads TGTGCCAGTAGTCGTATACCGCCCTCCGGCAGGGATTGGTCCCTGAATGAAAAACTGTTTTTT. Its translation: CASSRIPPSGRDWSLNEKLFF.

This clone appeared a single time. The gene calls are TRBV11-3 and TRBJ2-5, with TRBD1 as a possible D gene (6 bases). This CDR3 region has 17 residues. The germline gives CDR1 SGHNT, CDR2 YENEEA. The V end was cut by 1 base, the J end by 5 bases, with 20 bases between. The CDR3 DNA reads TGTGCCAGCAGCTTAGGACTGGGACACCTGACTGAGGAGACCCAGTACTTC. Protein product: CASSLGLGHLTEETQYF.

The gene calls are TRBV10-2 and TRBJ1-2; tentatively, D is TRBD1 (5 bases). Trimming cost V 0 bases and J 7 bases, with 15 bases left between them. The CDR3 is 15 residues long. Germline V gene sequence: CDR1 WSHSY, CDR2 SAAADI. The CDR3 DNA follows: TGCGCCAGCAGTGAGTCCTGGCGGGGGTCTGGTGGCTACACCTTC. This codes for CASSESWRGSGGYTF.

The rearrangement links TRBV9 to TRBJ2-5; the D is unclear. Looked up from germline, CDR1 is SGDLS and CDR2 is YYNGEE. There are 15 residues in the CDR3. Trimming removed 0 bases at V and 0 bases at J, with 9 bases between. The CDR3 bases are TGTGCCAGCAGCGTAGCCCCAATGTACCAAGAGACCCAGTACTTC. Amino acids: CASSVAPMYQETQYF.

In its sample, this clone was seen a few times. The chain links TRBV6-5 to TRBJ2-5, with D unresolved. V was cut by 2 bases and J by 2 bases, with 9 bases left in between. Germline V lookup: CDR1 MNHEY, CDR2 SVGAGI. The length of the CDR3 is 14 residues. For the CDR3, the DNA is TGTGCCAGCAGTTACATGGGCCTGCAAGAGACCCAGTACTTC. Its protein is CASSYMGLQETQYF.

The sample holds one count of this clone. Germline is not matched at one junction end, which may reflect a read error. The rearrangement links TRBV27 to TRBJ2-7; 8 positions match TRBD2. The CDR3 runs 16 residues. Germline loops: CDR1 MNHEY, CDR2 SMNVEV (reference sequence). The CDR3, as DNA: TGTGCCCGCAGTTTATCGAGCGCAGGGACTAGCTACGAGCAGTACTTC. This encodes CARSLSSAGTSYEQYF.

The chain recombines TRBV7-8 with TRBJ2-5; tentative D call: TRBD1 (5 bases). The CDR3 has 15 amino acids. Per germline, CDR1 SGHVS and CDR2 FQNEAQ. V dropped 1 base and J dropped 1 base, with 10 bases sitting between them. Written as DNA, the CDR3 is TGTGCCAGCAGCTTAGTTGGGGCTACCCAAGAGACCCAGTACTTC. Encoded protein: CASSLVGATQETQYF.

This clone came up once. CDR3 protein: CATSRDGQPYEQYF. The CDR3 nucleotides read TGTGCCACCAGCAGAGATGGACAGCCCTACGAGCAGTACTTC. This sequence joins TRBV15 and TRBJ2-7; D perhaps matches TRBD1 (6 bases). From germline, CDR1 is LNHNV and CDR2 YYDKDF (reference sequence). The CDR3 has 14 amino acids. The germline V and J ends were trimmed by 0 bases and 2 bases, with 8 bases remaining between them.

This clone has only a few counts. The rearrangement uses TRBV14 and TRBJ1-1; 10 nucleotides line up with TRBD1. Trimming cost V 4 bases and J 3 bases; bases outside gene matches: 8. CDR1 and CDR2 (germline): SGHDN, FVKESK. There are 16 residues in the CDR3. The CDR3: CASSLGTGVRDTEAFF. CDR3 nucleotide sequence: TGTGCCAGCAGCCTGGGGACAGGGGTAAGGGACACTGAAGCTTTCTTT.

The gene calls are TRBV7-9 and TRBJ2-1, with D perhaps TRBD1 (6 bases). The V gene lost 2 bases and the J gene lost 6 bases, with 11 bases spanning the gap. CDR1 is SEHNR, CDR2 FQNEAQ, per germline (reference sequence). There are 14 residues in the CDR3. The CDR3 DNA reads TGTGCCAGCAGCTTAACCAGGACAGCCAATGAGCAGTTCTTC. Its protein product is CASSLTRTANEQFF.

The J gene is TRBJ2-1, the V gene TRBV19; the match to TRBD1 covers 8 bases. CDR1 is LNHDA and CDR2 is SQIVND in the germline V gene (reference sequence). This CDR3 has 16 amino acids. The junction had 5 bases not matched to a gene; V was cut back by 4 bases and J by 0 bases. The CDR3 spells CASSRRQGSSYNEQFF. The CDR3 coding sequence is TGTGCCAGTAGTAGGAGACAGGGGAGCTCCTACAATGAGCAGTTCTTC.

This sequence joins TRBV30 and TRBJ2-7; D gene uncertain. Per the germline V gene, CDR1 is GTSNPN and CDR2 is SVGIG (reference sequence). The CDR3 is made up of 14 amino acids. Trimming removed 3 bases from V and 0 bases from J, with 12 bases in between. This CDR3 reads CAWRPLTSSYEQYF. The CDR3 coding sequence is TGTGCCTGGAGACCCCTAACGTCCTCCTACGAGCAGTACTTC.